The source of this TCR beta chain is a study of PD-1 blockade in classical Hodgkin lymphoma. Study-wide results and limits: CD4+ TCR diversity, unlike CD8+, climbed significantly by C4D1. Exclusion was applied to patients who started nivolumab under 1 year after ASCT. Prior to therapy, complete responders displayed diversity much like that of newly diagnosed patients.

As for time point: cycle 4 day 1 (C4D1), after less than 7 weeks of nivolumab. Every patient experienced relapse after autologous stem cell transplantation, and brentuximab vedotin exposure varied. CDR3 length: 17 residues. CDR1 is KGHSH and CDR2 is LQKENI in the germline V gene. V was clipped by 0 bases and J by 0 bases, with 14 bases between them. Of note for this clone: Antigen: not known.

This table comes from immunoSEQ multiplex PCR, and its TCRdb copy is limited to in-frame clones, with some not included. The sample carries 7,000 to 8,500 clones, roughly 82% recorded once. This TCR was sampled from a human donor with classical Hodgkin lymphoma. Sequenced material: peripheral blood mononuclear cells (PBMCs), taken before the fourth cycle of nivolumab. V is TRBV18 and J is TRBJ1-1, with a weak D call TRBD1 (6 bases). The CDR3 loop reads CASSPPRDIQVNTEAFF. CDR3 DNA sequence: TGTGCCAGCTCACCACCCCGGGACATACAAGTGAACACTGAAGCTTTCTTT.